Sequencing of this T cell receptor beta chain was carried out in a study of identical twins. In regard to this clonotype: Its antigen is unidentified.

Whole-study findings and limits: Twin pairs' shared out-of-frame alpha sequences were enriched in low generation probability.

The trim removed 5 bases at V and 7 bases at J, leaving 8 bases unmatched. The CDR3 consists of 14 residues. Germline V gives CDR1 SGHTA, CDR2 FQGNSA. Each CDR3 protein is one row after TCRdb ran MiXCR on the 5' RACE reads. The data hold some 200,000 distinct CDR3 sequences, with about 7.5% observed a single time. These same data were also listed under a study on yellow fever vaccine responses in identical twins.

Sequenced sample: memory (CD45RO+) T cells sorted from blood. The gene calls are TRBV7-2 and TRBJ2-3; TRBD2 aligns across 8 bases. The clonotype was recovered from a woman aged 18-30 years in good health. CDR3 in DNA: TGTGCCAGCAGCGAGGCGGGGGGTTTGAATACGCAGTATTTT. Translated, it gives CASSEAGGLNTQYF. Full variable domain (rest looked up from reference TRBV7-2 and TRBJ2-3): GAGVSQSPSNKVTEKGKDVELRCDPISGHTALYWYRQSLGQGLEFLIYFQGNSAPDKSGLPSDRFSAERTGGSVSTLTIQRTQQEDSAVYLCASSEAGGLNTQYFGPGTRLTVL.